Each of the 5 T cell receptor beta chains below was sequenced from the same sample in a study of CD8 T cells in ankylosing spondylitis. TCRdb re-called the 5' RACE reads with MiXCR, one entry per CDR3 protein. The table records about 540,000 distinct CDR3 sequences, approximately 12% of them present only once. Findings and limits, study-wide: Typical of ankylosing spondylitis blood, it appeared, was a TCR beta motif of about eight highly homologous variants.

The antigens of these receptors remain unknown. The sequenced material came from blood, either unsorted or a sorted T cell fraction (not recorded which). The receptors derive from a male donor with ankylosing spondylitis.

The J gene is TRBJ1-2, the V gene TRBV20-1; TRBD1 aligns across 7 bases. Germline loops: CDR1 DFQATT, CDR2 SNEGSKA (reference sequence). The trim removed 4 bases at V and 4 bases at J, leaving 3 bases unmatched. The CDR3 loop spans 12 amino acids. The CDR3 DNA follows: TGCAGTGCTATGACAGGGATCTATGGCTACACCTTC. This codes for CSAMTGIYGYTF.

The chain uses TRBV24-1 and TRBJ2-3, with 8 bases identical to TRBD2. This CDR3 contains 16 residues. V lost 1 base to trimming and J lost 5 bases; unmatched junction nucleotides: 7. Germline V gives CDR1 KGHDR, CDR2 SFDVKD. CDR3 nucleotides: TGTGCCACCAGTGATTTCGGCGGGAGGTTGGGAGATACGCAGTATTTT. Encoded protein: CATSDFGGRLGDTQYF.

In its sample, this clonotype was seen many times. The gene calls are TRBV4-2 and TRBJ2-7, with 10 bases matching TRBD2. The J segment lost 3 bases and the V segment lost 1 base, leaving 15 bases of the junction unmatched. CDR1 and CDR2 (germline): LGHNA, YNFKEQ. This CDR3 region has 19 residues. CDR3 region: CASSQAFSASGSISYEQYF. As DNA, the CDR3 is TGTGCCAGCAGCCAAGCCTTTTCCGCTAGCGGGAGTATTAGCTACGAGCAGTACTTC.

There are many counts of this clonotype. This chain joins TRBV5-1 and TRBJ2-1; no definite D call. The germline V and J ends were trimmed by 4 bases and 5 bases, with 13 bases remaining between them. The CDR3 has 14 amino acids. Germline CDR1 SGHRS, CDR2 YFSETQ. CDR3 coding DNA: TGCGCCAGCAGCCCTACCCTCGGAAACAATGAGCAGTTCTTC. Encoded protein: CASSPTLGNNEQFF. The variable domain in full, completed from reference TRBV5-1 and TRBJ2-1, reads KAGVTQTPRYLIKTRGQQVTLSCSPISGHRSVSWYQQTPGQGLQFLFEYFSETQRNKGNFPGRFSGRQFSNSRSEMNVSTLELGDSALYLCASSPTLGNNEQFFGPGTRLTVL.

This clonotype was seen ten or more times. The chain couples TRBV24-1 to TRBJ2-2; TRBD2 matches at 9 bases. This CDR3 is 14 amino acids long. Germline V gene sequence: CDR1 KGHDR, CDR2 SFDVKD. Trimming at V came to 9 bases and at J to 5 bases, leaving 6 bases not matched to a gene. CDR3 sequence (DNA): TGTGCCACCCGCGCTAGCGGGACTACCGGGGAGCTGTTTTTT. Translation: CATRASGTTGELFF.